The 11 T cell receptor beta chains presented below share a single source sample, sequenced in a study of blood T cell repertoires in COVID-19. The data were produced by immunoSEQ multiplex PCR, yet TCRdb's version contains in-frame clones alone and is incomplete. The sample holds 200,000 to 250,000 clones; 80% are singletons and the top ten take less than 7%. Sequenced input: peripheral blood. The receptor source for this set is a woman aged 70-85 years with acute or convalescent COVID-19.

The V gene is TRBV2, the J gene TRBJ1-1, with D hard to call. The germline V and J ends were trimmed by 5 bases and 1 base, with 11 bases remaining between them. This CDR3 has 14 amino acids. The germline V gene has CDR1 SNHLY and CDR2 FYNNEI. The CDR3 spells CASSRDTQNTEAFF. CDR3 nucleotide sequence: TGTGCCAGCAGTCGTGACACACAGAACACTGAAGCTTTCTTT.

The chain combines TRBV12-3 or TRBV12-4 with TRBJ1-4; D remains ambiguous. V dropped 3 bases and J dropped 5 bases, with 7 bases sitting between them. The CDR3 spans 13 residues. Here the CDR3 reads CASSLIGNEKLFF. DNA for the CDR3: TGTGCCAGCAGTTTGATCGGGAATGAAAAACTGTTTTTT.

This chain connects TRBV11-2 to TRBJ1-1; D remains unclear. V lost 2 bases, J lost 4 bases, and 11 bases lay in between. CDR3 length equals 14 residues. Germline lookup yields CDR1 SGHAT and CDR2 FQNNGV. CDR3 residues: CASSLSTRGTEAFF. CDR3 sequence (DNA): TGTGCCAGCAGCTTAAGTACACGGGGCACTGAAGCTTTCTTT.

The CDR3 reads CASSSGTGNEQYF. CDR3 in DNA: TGTGCCAGCAGCTCAGGAACAGGGAACGAGCAGTACTTC. The genes are TRBV9 and TRBJ2-7; a possible D gene is TRBD1 (6 bases). The V and J ends lost 4 bases and 5 bases respectively, with 13 bases between them. This CDR3 comprises 13 residues. Germline V gives CDR1 SGDLS, CDR2 YYNGEE.

The chain employs TRBV19 and TRBJ2-2; 7 positions match TRBD2. This CDR3 spans 19 amino acids. V dropped 1 base and J dropped 5; count of bases not matched to a gene: 16. Germline CDR1 reads LNHDA; CDR2 reads SQIVND (reference sequence). Here the CDR3 reads CASSIVWLPSGRYTGELFF. DNA of the CDR3: TGTGCCAGTAGTATAGTTTGGCTGCCTAGCGGCCGATATACCGGGGAGCTGTTTTTT.

This clone is a singleton in its sample. This chain links TRBV10-3 with TRBJ1-2, with D possibly matching TRBD1 (6 bases). Germline assignment: CDR1 ENHRY and CDR2 SYGVKD. V lost 2 bases and J 2 bases, leaving 15 bases between the germline ends. This CDR3 is built from 16 residues. The CDR3 DNA reads as TGTGCCATCAGTGAGCGGGTTGGACAGAGCAACTATGGCTACACCTTC. This encodes CAISERVGQSNYGYTF.

J is TRBJ2-2 and V is TRBV28, with TRBD2 identical over 9 bases. V lost 7 bases and J lost 6; bases outside the gene matches: 12. This CDR3 spans 16 amino acids. Germline CDR1 and CDR2: MDHEN and SYDVKM. The CDR3 DNA reads as TGTGCCAGCATCACGAGGCTAGCGGGAAACCCCGGGGAGCTGTTTTTT. Its translation: CASITRLAGNPGELFF.

CDR3 residues: CASSPLAGEGNEQFF. In DNA, the CDR3 is TGTGCCAGCTCACCGCTAGCGGGAGAGGGGAATGAGCAGTTCTTC. The chain recombines TRBV18 with TRBJ2-1, with 10 nucleotides matching TRBD2. CDR3 length equals 15 residues. The germline CDR1 and CDR2 sequences are KGHSH and LQKENI. V was pared by 3 bases and J by 7 bases, with 6 bases of the junction left unmatched.

About this clone itself: A junction boundary mismatches the germline segment, possibly from a read error. This chain connects TRBV5-8 to TRBJ2-1, with TRBD1 matching over 8 bases. The CDR3 runs to 15 residues. Germline V gives CDR1 SGHTS, CDR2 YDEGEE. Here the CDR3 reads CVSSLGTGPYNEQFF. The CDR3 bases are TGTGTCAGCAGCTTGGGGACAGGACCCTACAATGAGCAGTTCTTC.

This clone was observed a few times. The chain uses TRBV2 and TRBJ2-5, with D tentatively TRBD1 (6 bases). Germline loops: CDR1 SNHLY, CDR2 FYNNEI. The V gene lost 6 bases and the J gene lost 5 bases, with 19 bases spanning the gap. The CDR3 consists of 15 residues. The CDR3 DNA follows: TGTGCCAGCAGAACCCAATCACAGGGTTGGGAGACCCAGTACTTC. The encoded protein is CASRTQSQGWETQYF.

The rearrangement uses TRBV18 and TRBJ2-2; 9 nucleotides agree with TRBD2. With V trimmed by 3 bases and J by 7 bases, 6 bases remained unmatched. Germline V gene data show CDR1 as KGHSH and CDR2 as LQKENI. The CDR3 spans 15 residues. The CDR3 sequence is CASSPIAGASGELFF. The CDR3 DNA reads as TGTGCCAGCTCACCCATAGCGGGAGCGAGCGGGGAGCTGTTTTTT.